The rows below give T cell receptor beta chains drawn from one sample of a study of blood T cell repertoires in COVID-19. Repertoires were generated with immunoSEQ multiplex PCR, while TCRdb's copy carries only in-frame clones and drops some. The table lists 180,000 or so clones, roughly four fifths of them singletons. Sequencing was carried out using PBMCs or T cells enriched from blood (not recorded which). The receptors were gathered from a man aged 50 to 60 who had recovered from COVID-19. Each CDR3 is given with its conserved first and last residue. The listing skips clone size in some rows; elsewhere it reads once, few, many or a size class.

size | J | V | CDR3
- | TRBJ2-5 | TRBV28 | CASSSPTSGSQETQYF
once | TRBJ2-1 | TRBV5-1 | CASSWGVNEQFF
once | TRBJ2-7 | TRBV28 | CASSGRDMSSYEQYF
- | TRBJ2-7 | TRBV6-5 | CASSPAGTYEQYF
- | TRBJ2-3 | TRBV24-1 | CATSDLGQGRDTQYF
- | TRBJ1-1 | TRBV6-1 | CASSDLNRVGGGAFF
- | TRBJ1-1 | TRBV7-3 | CASSVGAGNSVFF
few | TRBJ2-7 | TRBV5-1 | CASSSAGTSGLGGSDKQYF
- | TRBJ2-2 | TRBV6-5 | CASRDGQVNTGELFF
- | TRBJ2-2 | TRBV6-4 | CASSRGFTGELFF
- | TRBJ2-4 | TRBV14 | CASSQASWRGVSGNIQYF
- | TRBJ2-2 | TRBV7-2 | CASSATSGRWTGELFF
- | TRBJ2-7 | TRBV5-1 | CASNPDGGRAYEQYF
- | TRBJ2-1 | TRBV20-1 | CSASSSGGVNEQFF
- | TRBJ1-1 | TRBV29-1 | CSVVAATEAFF
- | TRBJ1-5 | TRBV3-1/TRBV3-2 | CASSQRGTNQPQHF
- | TRBJ2-3 | TRBV27 | CASSPRWTEPQYF
- | TRBJ2-5 | TRBV4-2 | CASSQLSSGSTGETQYF
once | TRBJ1-5 | TRBV6-6 | CASRSGTGDSNQPQHF
- | TRBJ2-5 | TRBV2 | CASSVRRVTGNQETQYF
- | TRBJ1-6 | TRBV5-1 | CASSLAGSSNSPLHF
- | TRBJ2-3 | TRBV6-1 | CASSDRWGDGRDTQYF
- | TRBJ2-7 | TRBV2 | CASSRDRDYEQYF
- | TRBJ2-7 | TRBV29-1 | CSVRQDSYEQYF
few | TRBJ2-2 | TRBV5-5 | CASSLSRLAGGPSGELFF
- | TRBJ2-1 | TRBV6-5 | CASSRSGTGEDEQFF
- | TRBJ1-2 | TRBV19 | CASSIVTGSDYGYTF
- | TRBJ2-1 | TRBV7-3 | CASSLTTNQAAEQFF
once | TRBJ2-5 | TRBV28 | CASSFLAGGPGETQYF
- | TRBJ1-5 | TRBV2 | CASSEFGSNQPQHF
- | TRBJ2-7 | TRBV5-1 | CASSIRFSSYEQYF
- | TRBJ2-7 | TRBV5-1 | CASSLERWRTRGDEQYF
- | TRBJ2-3 | TRBV5-5 | CASSLEGLAGVGTDTQYF
- | TRBJ1-5 | TRBV28 | CASSFSGQGLQPQHF
- | TRBJ1-1 | TRBV5-4 | CASSLAPELNTEAFF
- | TRBJ2-7 | TRBV7-6 | CASSQGLAGNEQYF
- | TRBJ1-1 | TRBV5-4 | CASSGGVGQANTEAFF
- | TRBJ2-2 | TRBV3-1/TRBV3-2 | CASSPSGGNTGELFF